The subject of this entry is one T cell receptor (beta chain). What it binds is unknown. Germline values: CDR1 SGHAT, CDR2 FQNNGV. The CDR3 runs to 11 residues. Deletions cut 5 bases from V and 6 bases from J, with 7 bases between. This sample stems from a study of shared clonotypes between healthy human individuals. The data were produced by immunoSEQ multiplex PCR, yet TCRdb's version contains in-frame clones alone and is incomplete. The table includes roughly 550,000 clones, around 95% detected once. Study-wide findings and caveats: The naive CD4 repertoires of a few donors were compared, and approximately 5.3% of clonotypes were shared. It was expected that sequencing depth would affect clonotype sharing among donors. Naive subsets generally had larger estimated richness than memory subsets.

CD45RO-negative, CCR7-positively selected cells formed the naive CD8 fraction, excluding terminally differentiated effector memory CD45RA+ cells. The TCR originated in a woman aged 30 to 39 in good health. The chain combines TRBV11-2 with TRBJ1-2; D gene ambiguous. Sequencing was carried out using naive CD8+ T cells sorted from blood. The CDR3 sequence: CASSLRDGYTF. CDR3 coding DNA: TGTGCCAGCAGCCTCCGGGATGGCTACACCTTC.